A single TCR beta chain is shown here with its context. The antigen remains undetermined. The length of the CDR3 is 17 residues. CDR1 and CDR2 (germline): LGHNA, YNFKEQ. V shed 1 base and J shed 6 bases, with 21 bases lying between them. The source of the sample is a study of cytomegalovirus exposure and HLA in healthy donors. The PCR ran on 60 Vbeta and 13 Jbeta primers. Repertoires were generated with immunoSEQ multiplex PCR, while TCRdb's copy carries only in-frame clones and drops some. The table has around 200,000 clones, roughly 80% seen once; the top ten hold around 1.5%. The study, taken as a whole, reports: Excluded: some indistinguishable V segments such as TRBV6-2 and TRBV6-3. Some highly shared sequence variants likely arose as a pipeline artifact. Researchers reported that a few CMV-associated chains were confirmed in vitro as CMV antigen-specific. The study listed roughly 160 cytomegalovirus-associated TCR beta chains.

The TCR sequence derives from a man between 45 and 60 years old in good health and CMV-seronegative. The V and J genes are TRBV4-2 and TRBJ1-1; tentative D call: TRBD1 (5 bases). Sample: PBMCs. The CDR3 loop reads CASSQVGGRGGTAEAFF. For the CDR3, the DNA is TGTGCCAGCAGCCAAGTTGGCGGTAGAGGCGGGACCGCTGAAGCTTTCTTT.